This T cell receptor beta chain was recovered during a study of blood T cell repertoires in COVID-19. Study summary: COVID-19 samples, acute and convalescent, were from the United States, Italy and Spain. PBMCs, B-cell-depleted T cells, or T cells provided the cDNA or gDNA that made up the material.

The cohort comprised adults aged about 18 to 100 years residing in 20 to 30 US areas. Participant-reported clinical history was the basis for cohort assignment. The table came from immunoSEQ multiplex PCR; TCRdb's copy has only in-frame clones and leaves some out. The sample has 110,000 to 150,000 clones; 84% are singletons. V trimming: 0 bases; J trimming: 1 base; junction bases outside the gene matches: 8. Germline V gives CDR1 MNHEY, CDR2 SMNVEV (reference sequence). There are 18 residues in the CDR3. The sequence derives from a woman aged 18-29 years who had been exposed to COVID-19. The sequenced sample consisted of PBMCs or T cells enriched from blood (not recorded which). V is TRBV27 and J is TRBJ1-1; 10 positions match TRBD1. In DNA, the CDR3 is TGTGCCAGCAGTTTATCGAATAGTTGGGACAGGGGGAACACTGAAGCTTTCTTT. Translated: CASSLSNSWDRGNTEAFF.